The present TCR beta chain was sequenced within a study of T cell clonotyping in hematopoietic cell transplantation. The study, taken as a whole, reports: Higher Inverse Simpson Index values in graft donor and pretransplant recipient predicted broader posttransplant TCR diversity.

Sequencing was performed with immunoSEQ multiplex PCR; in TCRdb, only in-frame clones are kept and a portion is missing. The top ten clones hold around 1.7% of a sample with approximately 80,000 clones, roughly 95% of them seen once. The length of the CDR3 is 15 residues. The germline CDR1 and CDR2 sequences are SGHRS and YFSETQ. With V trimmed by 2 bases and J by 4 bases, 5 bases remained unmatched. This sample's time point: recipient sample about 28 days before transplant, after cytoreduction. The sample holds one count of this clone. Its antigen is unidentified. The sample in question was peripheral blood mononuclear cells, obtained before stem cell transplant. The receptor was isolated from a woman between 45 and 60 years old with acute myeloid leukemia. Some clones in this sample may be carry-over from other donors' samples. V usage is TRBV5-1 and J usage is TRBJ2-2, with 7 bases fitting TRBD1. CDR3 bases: TGCGCCAGCAGCTTCCAGCCAGGGGGCACCGGGGAGCTGTTTTTT. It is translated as CASSFQPGGTGELFF.